What follows are 28 T cell receptor beta chains derived from one specimen sequenced in a study of blood T cell repertoires in COVID-19 (dated by TCRdb to about 2020). Receptor libraries were prepared by the immunoSEQ multiplex PCR assay. This immuneACCESS table, as held by TCRdb, lists in-frame sequences with V and J called but not all clones. Of the missing ones, under half trace to an unresolved V gene in checked studies; the others have no known cause. This sample has approximately 170,000 clones in its table, and approximately 91% of those were observed once. The ten largest clones represent approximately 0.77% of the sample. The sample comprised PBMCs or T cells enriched from blood (not recorded which). Receptors were obtained from a woman under 30 who had recovered from COVID-19.

This clone has a handful of counts. This chain links TRBV6-6 with TRBJ1-1, with TRBD1 matching 9 bases. The CDR3 runs to 16 residues. CDR1 MNHNY and CDR2 SVGAGI come from the germline V gene (reference sequence). After removal of 5 bases from V and 4 bases from J, the junction contained 11 bases not matched to a gene. The CDR3 loop reads CASSPKSGQGGTEAFF. For the CDR3, the DNA is TGTGCCAGCAGTCCTAAATCGGGACAGGGAGGCACTGAAGCTTTCTTT.

V is TRBV19 and J is TRBJ1-1; D may be TRBD1 (6 bases). Deletions cut 4 bases from V and 8 bases from J, with 17 bases between. CDR3 length: 14 residues. Per the germline V gene, CDR1 is LNHDA and CDR2 is SQIVND (reference sequence). CDR3 region: CASSRVGGVAEAFF. In DNA form, the CDR3 reads TGTGCCAGTAGTAGAGTAGGGGGTGTGGCCGAAGCTTTCTTT. Together with reference TRBV19 and TRBJ1-1, the CDR3 gives the full variable domain: DGGITQSPKYLFRKEGQNVTLSCEQNLNHDAMYWYRQDPGQGLRLIYYSQIVNDFQKGDIAEGYSVSREKKESFPLTVTSAQKNPTAFYLCASSRVGGVAEAFFGQGTRLTVV.

CDR3 sequence (DNA): TGTGCCAGCGCCAGAACAGTAAACTATGGCTACACCTTC. Its protein is CASARTVNYGYTF. The chain joins TRBV28 to TRBJ1-2; D is ambiguous. Germline CDR1 MDHEN, CDR2 SYDVKM. Trimming cost V 8 bases and J 2 bases, with 12 bases left between them. CDR3 length: 13 residues.

This sequence joins TRBV6-5 and TRBJ2-3; 9 bases line up with TRBD1. Germline CDR1 is MNHEY and CDR2 is SVGAGI. V was pared by 0 bases and J by 4 bases, with 5 bases of the junction left unmatched. The CDR3 is 16 residues long. Here the CDR3 DNA reads TGTGCCAGCAGTTACTCTCCGGGACAGGGTGCAGATACGCAGTATTTT. It yields the protein CASSYSPGQGADTQYF.

The rearrangement joins TRBV5-1 to TRBJ2-1, with D possibly TRBD1 on 5 matching bases. V gave up 0 bases and J gave up 2 bases, with 6 bases separating them. Germline loops: CDR1 SGHRS, CDR2 YFSETQ. CDR3 length: 14 residues. CDR3 sequence: CASSLDRPYNEQFF. The CDR3 nucleotides are TGCGCCAGCAGCTTGGACAGGCCCTACAATGAGCAGTTCTTC.

This clone was seen a single time. The DNA for the CDR3 is TGTGCCAGCAGTCCCGGACTAGCGGGAGTATACGAGCAGTACTTC. It encodes CASSPGLAGVYEQYF. V is TRBV6-2 or TRBV6-3 and J is TRBJ2-7; 13 nucleotides align to TRBD2. In germline, CDR1 is MNHEY, CDR2 SVGEGT. There are 15 residues in the CDR3. After removal of 5 bases from V and 4 bases from J, the junction contained 5 bases not matched to a gene.

The rearrangement links TRBV30 to TRBJ1-1, with a tentative D call TRBD1 (6 bases). Germline lookup yields CDR1 GTSNPN and CDR2 SVGIG (reference sequence). The CDR3 spans 11 residues. Trimming left V 5 bases short and J 4 bases short, with 8 bases between. The CDR3 region has the DNA TGTGCCTGGCAGGGGAGCACTGAAGCTTTCTTT. It specifies CAWQGSTEAFF.

The chain has TRBV18 and TRBJ1-1, with D tentatively TRBD1 (5 bases). V lost 6 bases and J lost 1, with 9 bases in between. In germline, CDR1 is KGHSH, CDR2 LQKENI. The length of the CDR3 is 13 residues. The DNA for the CDR3 is TGTGCCAGCTCCCTTGACAGGAACACTGAAGCTTTCTTT. This encodes CASSLDRNTEAFF.

This clone was seen just once. The chain joins TRBV28 to TRBJ1-6, with 9 bases identical to TRBD1. The CDR3 sequence is 16 residues long. Germline V gene data show CDR1 as MDHEN and CDR2 as SYDVKM. After removal of 6 bases from V and 10 bases from J, the junction contained 13 bases not matched to a gene. CDR3 residues: CASRSSRDRVGSPLHF. For the CDR3, the DNA is TGTGCCAGCAGATCATCCCGGGACAGGGTGGGGTCACCCCTCCACTTT.

V gene TRBV19 combines with J gene TRBJ1-4, with D possibly TRBD1 on 6 matching bases. CDR1 is LNHDA and CDR2 is SQIVND in the germline V gene (reference sequence). The CDR3 runs to 13 residues. V lost 7 bases and J 8 bases, leaving 14 bases between the germline ends. The CDR3 is CASIVGQPEKLFF. CDR3 bases: TGTGCCAGTATTGTCGGACAGCCAGAAAAACTGTTTTTT.

The rearrangement links TRBV7-9 to TRBJ2-6; TRBD1 matches 7 bases. V lost 5 bases and J lost 0; bases outside the gene matches: 10. Per the germline V gene, CDR1 is SEHNR and CDR2 is FQNEAQ (reference sequence). The CDR3 has 18 amino acids. Here the CDR3 DNA reads TGTGCCAGCAGCACGGGACAGAGTGCAGGCTCTGGGGCCAACGTCCTGACTTTC. Its protein product is CASSTGQSAGSGANVLTF.

V is TRBV5-1 and J is TRBJ2-2, with D hard to call. The CDR3 has 15 amino acids. In germline, CDR1 is SGHRS, CDR2 YFSETQ. V shed 0 bases and J shed 2 bases, with 8 bases lying between them. The CDR3 sequence: CASSLASKNTGELFF. CDR3 bases: TGCGCCAGCAGCTTGGCCTCTAAAAACACCGGGGAGCTGTTTTTT.

V is TRBV19 and J is TRBJ2-7; 8 nucleotides match TRBD1. CDR1 is LNHDA and CDR2 is SQIVND in the germline V gene (reference sequence). Germline trimming cut 6 bases from V and 0 bases from J; bases unmatched to any gene: 4. CDR3 length: 14 residues. CDR3 residues: CASRIGTGSYEQYF. In nucleotides, the CDR3 is TGTGCCAGTAGGATCGGGACAGGCTCCTACGAGCAGTACTTC.

CDR3 sequence: CASSFSPGPANTGELFF. Written as DNA, the CDR3 is TGTGCCAGCAGTTTCTCCCCTGGGCCCGCGAACACCGGGGAGCTGTTTTTT. This chain links TRBV28 with TRBJ2-2; D ambiguous. In germline, CDR1 is MDHEN, CDR2 SYDVKM. Trimming cost V 3 bases and J 0 bases, with 14 bases left between them. The CDR3 loop spans 17 amino acids.

The chain has TRBV4-1 and TRBJ2-7; 9 bases map to TRBD2. CDR1 is MGHRA and CDR2 is YSYEKL in the germline V gene. With V trimmed by 1 base and J by 6 bases, 10 bases remained unmatched. The CDR3 is 16 amino acids. The CDR3 sequence is CASSQGGSGRFSEQYF. The CDR3 DNA follows: TGCGCCAGCAGCCAAGGGGGGAGCGGGAGGTTTTCCGAGCAGTACTTC.

This clone was observed once. The rearrangement joins TRBV5-1 to TRBJ1-2, with TRBD1 identical over 7 bases. Per germline, CDR1 SGHRS and CDR2 YFSETQ. The CDR3 is made up of 14 amino acids. Losses at the gene ends were 1 base for V and 8 bases for J; bases not matched to a gene: 8. CDR3 in amino acids: CASSLKGQAGGYTF. The DNA for the CDR3 is TGCGCCAGCAGCTTGAAAGGACAGGCCGGCGGCTACACCTTC. The whole variable domain, remainder taken from reference TRBV5-1 and TRBJ1-2, is KAGVTQTPRYLIKTRGQQVTLSCSPISGHRSVSWYQQTPGQGLQFLFEYFSETQRNKGNFPGRFSGRQFSNSRSEMNVSTLELGDSALYLCASSLKGQAGGYTFGSGTRLTVV.

This chain uses TRBV6-5 with TRBJ1-2; no clear D. The germline V gene encodes CDR1 MNHEY and CDR2 SVGAGI. CDR3 size: 15 residues. Trimming pared 0 bases from V and 6 bases from J, leaving 14 bases between. CDR3: CASSYSQRETNGYTF. The CDR3 region has the DNA TGTGCCAGCAGTTACTCGCAACGGGAGACGAATGGCTACACCTTC.

This chain uses TRBV7-9 with TRBJ2-3; 15 bases line up with TRBD2. This CDR3 has 17 residues. V shed 5 bases and J 4 bases; nucleotides not matched to a gene: 7. The germline V gene encodes CDR1 SEHNR and CDR2 FQNEAQ (reference sequence). The CDR3 DNA follows: TGTGCCAGCAGCCTCCGGACTAGCGGGAGGGCCCCAGATACGCAGTATTTT. The encoded protein is CASSLRTSGRAPDTQYF.

The chain's CDR3 is CASSHNEATGELFF. The CDR3 DNA is TGCGCCAGCAGCCATAACGAGGCGACCGGGGAGCTGTTTTTT. The V call is TRBV4-1, the J call TRBJ2-2, with no clear D. Germline-derived CDR1 and CDR2 are MGHRA and YSYEKL. V lost 3 bases and J 5 bases, leaving 10 bases between the germline ends. This CDR3 spans 14 amino acids.

The chain carries TRBV5-6 and TRBJ2-3; TRBD1 might be the D (6 bases). Germline values: CDR1 SGHDT, CDR2 YYEEEE. Trimming left V 3 bases short and J 4 bases short, with 24 bases between. The CDR3 runs 18 residues. CDR3 DNA: TGTGCCAGCAGCTCTGAATTCGGGACAAAGGTGGACGCAGATACGCAGTATTTT. Amino acids: CASSSEFGTKVDADTQYF.

The CDR3 region has the DNA TGCGCCAGCAGCCAATCGGTTTCAGATACGCAGTATTTT. This gives the protein CASSQSVSDTQYF. The chain uses TRBV4-3 and TRBJ2-3; D remains unclear. Germline CDR1 LGHNA, CDR2 YSLEER. V was cut by 2 bases and J by 4 bases, with 7 bases left in between. The CDR3 totals 13 residues.

The rearrangement links TRBV19 to TRBJ1-2; 8 bases are a match to TRBD1. The germline V gene has CDR1 LNHDA and CDR2 SQIVND (reference sequence). Trimming at V came to 6 bases and at J to 7 bases, leaving 10 bases not matched to a gene. This CDR3 region has 14 residues. The CDR3 sequence is CASRNIRGQFGYTF. The CDR3 DNA reads TGTGCCAGTAGAAACATCAGGGGGCAGTTTGGCTACACCTTC.

This clone was recorded only once. In DNA, the CDR3 is TGTGCCAGCAGTTTCCCCGGGACAGGGATCCCAGTCTATGGCTACACCTTC. Translating it yields CASSFPGTGIPVYGYTF. The chain has TRBV27 and TRBJ1-2, with 9 bases aligning to TRBD1. Germline V lookup: CDR1 MNHEY, CDR2 SMNVEV (reference sequence). The CDR3 spans 17 residues. The J segment lost 4 bases and the V segment lost 3 bases, leaving 12 bases of the junction unmatched.

The chain combines TRBV7-3 with TRBJ2-7; 12 bases map to TRBD1. The trim removed 4 bases at V and 4 bases at J, leaving 17 bases unmatched. Germline-derived CDR1 and CDR2 are SGHTA and FQGTGA. The CDR3 contains 19 residues. Here the CDR3 DNA reads TGTGCCAGCAGCTCCCGGGACAGGGGGCCTGTCCCCCCTGGGTACGAGCAGTACTTC. This codes for CASSSRDRGPVPPGYEQYF.

This chain connects TRBV7-3 to TRBJ2-1, with 14 bases identical to TRBD2. V lost 4 bases, J lost 6 bases, and 8 bases stayed unmatched. This CDR3 comprises 17 residues. Germline V gives CDR1 SGHTA, CDR2 FQGTGA. For the CDR3, the DNA is TGTGCCAGCAGCTCGGCTGGACTAGCGGGAGGCGGCAATGAGCAGTTCTTC. It yields the protein CASSSAGLAGGGNEQFF.

This clone was detected only once. This CDR3 reads CASSYPGLSSYEQYF. For the CDR3, the DNA is TGTGCCAGCAGTTATCCGGGACTAAGTTCCTACGAGCAGTACTTC. The rearrangement uses TRBV6-6 and TRBJ2-7; 7 bases are shared with TRBD2. The CDR3 loop spans 15 amino acids. In germline, CDR1 is MNHNY, CDR2 SVGAGI (reference sequence). Germline trimming cut 3 bases from V and 1 base from J; bases unmatched to any gene: 6.

The chain couples TRBV4-3 to TRBJ2-2; 8 bases line up with TRBD2. The CDR3 runs to 15 residues. The germline gives CDR1 LGHNA, CDR2 YSLEER. J gave up 7 bases and V 4 bases, and 8 bases lay outside the gene matches. CDR3 sequence: CASSPRLANGGELFF. CDR3 in DNA: TGCGCCAGCAGCCCCCGACTAGCGAACGGCGGGGAGCTGTTTTTT.

The rearrangement joins TRBV28 to TRBJ1-1; no firm D call. Trimming removed 2 bases from V and 2 bases from J, with 12 bases in between. Per germline, CDR1 MDHEN and CDR2 SYDVKM. This CDR3 is built from 15 residues. CDR3 protein: CASSLPPQVNTEAFF. DNA of the CDR3: TGTGCCAGCAGTTTACCCCCTCAGGTTAACACTGAAGCTTTCTTT. Drawing the rest from reference TRBV28 and TRBJ1-1, the complete variable domain is DVKVTQSSRYLVKRTGEKVFLECVQDMDHENMFWYRQDPGLGLRLIYFSYDVKMKEKGDIPEGYSVSREKKERFSLILESASTNQTSMYLCASSLPPQVNTEAFFGQGTRLTVV.